A selection of T cell receptor beta chains follows, all from one sample in a study of blood T cell repertoires in COVID-19. Data came from immunoSEQ multiplex PCR; TCRdb stores just in-frame clones and leaves some out. Of tens of thousands of clones in the sample, approximately 82% were seen once. The sequenced material came from peripheral blood. These receptors all come from a woman at least 80 years old with acute or convalescent COVID-19. CDR3s include the opening cysteine and the closing phenylalanine or tryptophan. A D gene is named only where the DNA matches it firmly. Rows give clone size only sometimes, using once, few, many, or a class for an expanded clone.

j_call d_call cdr3_length clone_size v_call cdr3_aa cdr3_nt
TRBJ1-2 NA 14 NA TRBV5-4 CASSLVGEEYGYTF TGTGCCAGCAGCTTGGTGGGGGAGGAGTATGGCTACACCTTC
TRBJ2-7 NA 13 NA TRBV11-2 CASSRTTSYEQYF TGTGCCAGCAGCCGGACTACCTCCTACGAGCAGTACTTC
TRBJ2-3 TRBD2 15 NA TRBV7-3 CASSLGTSGSDTQYF TGTGCCAGCAGCTTAGGGACTAGCGGCTCAGATACGCAGTATTTT
TRBJ2-5 NA 14 NA TRBV7-9 CASSLARKQETQYF TGTGCCAGCAGCTTAGCGCGAAAGCAAGAGACCCAGTACTTC
TRBJ2-3 TRBD2 18 NA TRBV3-1/TRBV3-2 CASSQGQRGRTSEDTQYF TGTGCCAGCAGCCAAGGGCAACGCGGTAGGACTAGCGAAGATACGCAGTATTTT
TRBJ1-1 TRBD1 14 NA TRBV5-1 CASSSDRSVPEAFF TGCGCCAGCAGCTCGGACAGGTCGGTGCCTGAAGCTTTCTTT
TRBJ1-2 NA 11 NA TRBV29-1 CSVEGPGGYTF TGCAGCGTTGAAGGGCCGGGTGGCTACACCTTC
TRBJ1-2 TRBD1 18 NA TRBV24-1 CATSDFPRDREPNYGYTF TGTGCCACCAGTGATTTCCCCCGAGACAGGGAGCCAAACTATGGCTACACCTTC
TRBJ2-5 NA 15 once TRBV5-1 CASSAGLLIQETQYF TGCGCCAGCAGCGCGGGACTGCTTATCCAAGAGACCCAGTACTTC
TRBJ1-2 NA 14 NA TRBV28 CASSLIVAGRGYTF TGTGCCAGCAGTTTAATAGTTGCAGGTCGGGGCTACACCTTC
TRBJ2-1 NA 14 few TRBV7-2 CASSLGPDYNEQFF TGTGCCAGCAGCTTAGGGCCAGATTACAATGAGCAGTTCTTC
TRBJ2-2 NA 14 once TRBV29-1 CSALGTTNTGELFF TGCAGCGCCTTGGGGACAACGAACACCGGGGAGCTGTTTTTT
TRBJ1-1 NA 15 NA TRBV4-1 CASSSPDTLGTEAFF TGCGCCAGCAGCTCCCCGGACACCCTGGGGACTGAAGCTTTCTTT
TRBJ1-6 NA 14 NA TRBV10-3 CAISSDSNNSPLHF TGTGCCATCAGTTCGGACAGCAATAATTCACCCCTCCACTTT
TRBJ2-7 NA 16 NA TRBV21-1 CASSKVGLDRAYEQYF TGTGCCAGCAGCAAAGTGGGTCTGGACAGAGCCTACGAGCAGTACTTC
TRBJ2-7 TRBD2 13 few TRBV7-9 CASSPSGLYEQYF TGTGCCAGCAGCCCTAGCGGACTCTACGAGCAGTACTTC
TRBJ1-1 NA 13 NA TRBV5-1 CASSLRGNTEAFF TGCGCCAGCAGCTTGAGGGGAAACACTGAAGCTTTCTTT
TRBJ2-3 NA 17 NA TRBV2 CASSEFGGRAITDTQYF TGTGCCAGCAGTGAATTCGGGGGGCGGGCTATCACAGATACGCAGTATTTT
TRBJ2-1 TRBD1 16 NA TRBV28 CASSLTGGKFSNEQFF TGTGCCAGCAGTTTAACAGGGGGGAAATTTTCGAATGAGCAGTTCTTC
TRBJ1-4 TRBD1 15 NA TRBV3-1/TRBV3-2 CASSQRTGGGQILFF TGTGCCAGCAGCCAGCGGACAGGGGGTGGTCAAATACTGTTTTTT
TRBJ2-7 NA 14 NA TRBV6-5 CASSLALSPYEQYF TGTGCCAGCAGCCTCGCCCTATCCCCCTACGAGCAGTACTTC
TRBJ2-2 TRBD1 15 once TRBV11-1 CASRLRQGSDGELFF TGTGCCAGCAGACTTCGACAGGGGTCGGACGGGGAGCTGTTTTTT
TRBJ2-5 NA 15 many TRBV5-4 CASSSVASRQETQYF TGTGCCAGCTCTAGTGTAGCGAGCCGACAAGAGACCCAGTACTTC
TRBJ2-5 TRBD2 14 NA TRBV5-1 CASSPGTSGETQYF TGCGCCAGCAGCCCGGGGACTAGTGGCGAGACCCAGTACTTC
TRBJ1-2 TRBD1 13 NA TRBV18 CASSPRQGDGYTF TGTGCCAGCTCACCTCGTCAGGGGGATGGCTACACCTTC
TRBJ2-7 TRBD2 13 NA TRBV6-2/TRBV6-3 CASSRGGTYEQYF TGTGCCAGCAGTCGCGGGGGGACCTACGAGCAGTACTTC
TRBJ2-7 TRBD2 15 few TRBV5-5 CASSPRVAGEDEQYF TGTGCCAGCAGCCCTAGGGTAGCGGGAGAGGACGAGCAGTACTTC
TRBJ1-2 NA 11 NA TRBV30 CAWRDSYGYTF TGTGCCTGGAGGGACAGCTATGGCTACACCTTC
TRBJ1-2 NA 12 NA TRBV28 CASSLGGDGYTF TGTGCCAGCAGTTTAGGGGGGGATGGCTACACCTTC
TRBJ2-3 NA 16 once TRBV14 CASSQDTGIGRDTQYF TGTGCCAGCAGCCAAGATACGGGAATAGGACGGGATACGCAGTATTTT
TRBJ2-3 NA 15 NA TRBV25-1 CASKHPGASTDTQYF TGTGCCAGCAAGCACCCGGGAGCTAGCACAGATACGCAGTATTTT
TRBJ1-1 TRBD1 15 NA TRBV9 CASSVGQGTNTEAFF TGTGCCAGCAGCGTAGGACAGGGGACGAACACTGAAGCTTTCTTT
TRBJ2-1 TRBD2 16 NA TRBV18 CASSPLAGLAYNEQFF TGTGCCAGCTCACCATTAGCGGGATTAGCCTACAATGAGCAGTTCTTC
TRBJ1-2 TRBD1 13 NA TRBV29-1 CSVPGTGGFGYTF TGCAGCGTGCCCGGGACAGGGGGCTTTGGCTACACCTTC
TRBJ2-3 NA 13 once TRBV30 CAWSTRSVDTQYF TGTGCCTGGAGTACCCGTTCAGTCGATACGCAGTATTTT
TRBJ2-6 NA 16 NA TRBV30 CAWSVQASSGANVLTF TGTGCCTGGAGTGTACAGGCCAGCTCTGGGGCCAACGTCCTGACTTTC
TRBJ1-5 NA 14 NA TRBV5-1 CASSLGGTGQPQHF TGCGCCAGCAGCTTGGGGGGGACTGGGCAGCCCCAGCATTTT
TRBJ2-3 NA 15 NA TRBV24-1 CATSDPRRRTDTQYF TGTGCCACCAGTGATCCCCGGCGGCGCACAGATACGCAGTATTTT
TRBJ1-3 NA 18 NA TRBV11-3 CASSLPSGTMSSGNTIYF TGTGCCAGCAGCTTACCATCCGGGACAATGAGCTCTGGAAACACCATATATTTT
TRBJ2-7 NA 15 NA TRBV19 CASSIGASALGEQYF TGTGCCAGTAGTATTGGTGCTAGCGCCCTTGGGGAGCAGTACTTC
TRBJ1-2 TRBD1 15 NA TRBV10-3 CAISLGQAGTYGYTF TGTGCCATCAGCCTAGGACAGGCCGGGACCTATGGCTACACCTTC
TRBJ2-7 NA 12 NA TRBV3-1/TRBV3-2 CASSQSQSEQYF TGTGCCAGCAGCCAATCACAGTCCGAGCAGTACTTC
TRBJ2-2 TRBD1 18 NA TRBV3-1/TRBV3-2 CASSPALGRGLNTGELFF TGTGCCAGCAGCCCCGCTCTTGGCAGGGGGCTAAACACCGGGGAGCTGTTTTTT
TRBJ1-6 NA 12 few TRBV4-1 CATSSYNSPLHF TGCGCCACTAGCTCCTATAATTCACCCCTCCACTTT
TRBJ1-5 TRBD1 14 NA TRBV2 CASRTGGEGQPQHF TGTGCCAGCAGGACAGGGGGCGAGGGTCAGCCCCAGCATTTT